These 23 T cell receptor beta chains were all obtained from the same sample, sequenced in a study of T-cell memory formation after mild COVID-19. A single record per CDR3 protein comes from TCRdb applying MiXCR to the 5' RACE reads. The sample yields approximately 580,000 distinct CDR3 sequences, just over 20% seen once. Material: PBMCs or a T cell subset sorted from them (not recorded which). The receptor set was obtained from an adult woman who had mild COVID-19 (a few samples of this study predate the infection). Cell type and time point are not known.

The rearrangement uses TRBV15 and TRBJ1-1; 7 nucleotides agree with TRBD1. The CDR3 loop spans 14 amino acids. Trimming cost V 6 bases and J 8 bases; bases outside gene matches: 12. CDR1 is LNHNV and CDR2 is YYDKDF in the germline V gene (reference sequence). For the CDR3, the DNA is TGTGCCACCAGGGGAGGGGGCGCGGGTCCCGAAGCTTTCTTT. Its protein product is CATRGGGAGPEAFF.

This clonotype was seen a few times. This chain joins TRBV7-3 and TRBJ2-2; TRBD2 matches at 9 bases. The CDR3 spans 15 residues. Losses at the gene ends were 4 bases for V and 3 bases for J; bases not matched to a gene: 3. Germline CDR1 SGHTA, CDR2 FQGTGA. CDR3 sequence: CASSSGLADTGELFF. CDR3 DNA sequence: TGTGCCAGCAGCTCGGGACTAGCAGACACCGGGGAGCTGTTTTTT.

In this sample, this clonotype turned up a few times. CDR3 DNA sequence: TGCAGCGCCAGACAGGGGGCGGTGGGCACTGAAGCTTTCTTT. As protein: CSARQGAVGTEAFF. The rearrangement joins TRBV29-1 to TRBJ1-1, with 10 bases matching TRBD1. V lost 7 bases and J lost 4; bases outside the gene matches: 9. In germline, CDR1 is SQVTM, CDR2 ANQGSEA. This CDR3 region has 14 residues.

This clonotype has a handful of counts. The V gene is TRBV11-2, the J gene TRBJ1-2; 7 bases line up with TRBD1. The CDR3 spans 15 residues. V was clipped by 5 bases and J by 8 bases; unmatched bases: 14. Germline values: CDR1 SGHAT, CDR2 FQNNGV. CDR3 coding DNA: TGTGCCAGCAGCCTTATAGGCAGGGGGGAAGAAGGCTACACCTTC. Amino acids: CASSLIGRGEEGYTF.

The chain combines TRBV27 with TRBJ2-5; D may correspond to TRBD1 or TRBD2 (5 bases each). This CDR3 region has 14 residues. Trimming pared 2 bases from V and 1 base from J, leaving 8 bases between. Germline assignment: CDR1 MNHEY and CDR2 SMNVEV (reference sequence). The CDR3 DNA reads TGTGCCAGCAGTTTAGCGAGGGGCCAAGAGACCCAGTACTTC. It specifies CASSLARGQETQYF.

Many counts were recorded for this clonotype. The genes are TRBV5-8 and TRBJ2-2; D unclear. Germline V lookup: CDR1 SGHTS, CDR2 YDEGEE. CDR3 length: 13 residues. V lost 1 base to trimming and J lost 5 bases, with 6 bases between them. Here the CDR3 reads CASSLIRTGELFF. CDR3 nucleotide sequence: TGTGCCAGCAGCTTGATCAGGACCGGGGAGCTGTTTTTT.

The V and J genes are TRBV30 and TRBJ2-7, with 8 positions matching TRBD1. The CDR3 contains 12 residues. Looked up from germline, CDR1 is GTSNPN and CDR2 is SVGIG (reference sequence). The ends lost 7 bases at V and 1 base at J; junction bases unmatched: 3. The CDR3 loop reads CALTGDSYEQYF. The CDR3 DNA reads TGTGCCTTGACAGGGGATTCCTACGAGCAGTACTTC.

In this sample, this clonotype turned up many times. J is TRBJ2-1 and V is TRBV5-1; no definite D call. The CDR3 is 16 residues long. Trimming removed 4 bases at V and 2 bases at J, with 16 bases between. Germline CDR1 reads SGHRS; CDR2 reads YFSETQ. This chain's CDR3 is CASSPFAQGTYNEQFF. CDR3 in DNA: TGCGCCAGCAGCCCCTTTGCGCAAGGGACCTACAATGAGCAGTTCTTC.

The chain links TRBV12-3 or TRBV12-4 to TRBJ2-5; D is possibly TRBD1 or TRBD2 (6 bases each). V lost 4 bases to trimming and J lost 5 bases, with 14 bases between them. This CDR3 contains 14 residues. The CDR3 protein is CASSSDRREETQYF. CDR3 nucleotides: TGTGCCAGCAGTTCCGACAGGAGGGAGGAGACCCAGTACTTC.

The chain links TRBV27 to TRBJ2-7; the D gene is possibly TRBD1 (5 bases). This CDR3 is built from 12 residues. Germline lookup yields CDR1 MNHEY and CDR2 SMNVEV (reference sequence). V gave up 7 bases and J gave up 6 bases, with 13 bases separating them. Here the CDR3 DNA reads TGTGCCAGCACCGACTGGGGCCGCGAGCAGTACTTC. This gives the protein CASTDWGREQYF.

The chain combines TRBV27 with TRBJ2-7, with D unresolved. The CDR3 is 15 residues long. The V and J ends lost 0 bases and 2 bases respectively, with 11 bases between them. Germline CDR1 is MNHEY and CDR2 is SMNVEV (reference sequence). For the CDR3, the DNA is TGTGCCAGCAGTTTATCAACGGTGGGCACCTACGAGCAGTACTTC. Translated: CASSLSTVGTYEQYF.

The chain couples TRBV12-3 or TRBV12-4 to TRBJ1-1; unclear D gene. V lost 1 base to trimming and J lost 8 bases, with 11 bases between them. The CDR3 is 13 residues long. CDR3 bases: TGTGCCAGCAGTTTAGGATGGCAGGCGGAAGCTTTCTTT. This gives the protein CASSLGWQAEAFF.

There are a few counts of this clonotype. The rearrangement joins TRBV20-1 to TRBJ2-1; D remains unclear. The CDR3 sequence is 15 residues long. CDR1 and CDR2 (germline): DFQATT, SNEGSKA (reference sequence). V was cut by 1 base and J by 0 bases, with 10 bases left in between. Here the CDR3 reads CSARGPLSSYNEQFF. The CDR3 DNA is TGCAGTGCTAGAGGGCCGCTAAGCTCCTACAATGAGCAGTTCTTC.

The CDR3: CASSDRDSRDDQYF. The CDR3 DNA reads TGTGCCAGTAGTGACCGGGACAGCCGAGACGACCAGTACTTC. The rearrangement uses TRBV19 and TRBJ2-5; 7 bases fit TRBD1. The germline CDR1 and CDR2 sequences are LNHDA and SQIVND (reference sequence). Germline trimming cut 5 bases from V and 10 bases from J; bases unmatched to any gene: 13. The CDR3 loop spans 14 amino acids.

This chain links TRBV14 with TRBJ1-4; tentative D call: TRBD1 (5 bases). This CDR3 spans 14 amino acids. V lost 5 bases, J lost 7 bases, and 14 bases lay in between. Germline V CDR1 and CDR2: SGHDN, FVKESK. The DNA of the CDR3 is TGTGCCAGCAGCTCCCGTAGCGGGGGTGAAAAACTGTTTTTT. It yields the protein CASSSRSGGEKLFF.

Only a few counts were recorded for this clonotype. The chain is built from TRBV5-5 and TRBJ1-6; D remains ambiguous. CDR1 and CDR2 (germline): SGHKS, YYEKEE (reference sequence). CDR3 length: 14 amino acids. V was clipped by 1 base and J by 8 bases, with 10 bases between them. This CDR3 is CASSLPPWDSPLHF. DNA of the CDR3: TGTGCCAGCAGCTTGCCCCCTTGGGATTCACCCCTCCACTTT.

This chain uses TRBV7-9 with TRBJ2-7; 7 positions match TRBD1. The germline gives CDR1 SEHNR, CDR2 FQNEAQ (reference sequence). This CDR3 is built from 16 residues. The V segment lost 1 base and the J segment 1 base; nucleotides outside the gene matches: 7. The CDR3 coding sequence is TGTGCCAGCAGCTTAGATCCGGGACAGCGATCCTACGAGCAGTACTTC. It yields the protein CASSLDPGQRSYEQYF.

The chain joins TRBV20-1 to TRBJ1-2; 7 bases are a match to TRBD1. Losses at the gene ends were 4 bases for V and 8 bases for J; bases not matched to a gene: 4. The CDR3 runs to 11 residues. Germline V CDR1 and CDR2: DFQATT, SNEGSKA (reference sequence). The CDR3 DNA reads TGCAGTGCTACCGGACAGGAAGGCTACACCTTC. It is translated as CSATGQEGYTF.

There are a few counts of this clonotype. The chain carries TRBV20-1 and TRBJ2-5; 7 bases are shared with TRBD2. There are 17 residues in the CDR3. Trimming removed 0 bases from V and 5 bases from J; junction bases left unmatched: 15. CDR1 and CDR2 from the germline V gene are DFQATT and SNEGSKA (reference sequence). As DNA, the CDR3 is TGCAGTGCTAGAGATCGGCGGCGACTAGCCGGTCGTGAGACCCAGTACTTC. Translating gives CSARDRRRLAGRETQYF.

The rearrangement uses TRBV3-1 and TRBJ2-3, with 16 bases matching TRBD2. Germline V gene data show CDR1 as LGHDT and CDR2 as YNNKEL (reference sequence). V shed 7 bases, J shed 2 bases, and the junction held 9 bases outside the gene matches. The CDR3 has 18 amino acids. The CDR3, as DNA: TGTGCCAGCAACCCGGGACTAGCGGGAGGGATTCTCACAGATACGCAGTATTTT. Amino acid sequence: CASNPGLAGGILTDTQYF.

The rearrangement joins TRBV6-2 or TRBV6-3 to TRBJ1-1; D is uncertain. Trimming stripped 5 bases from V and 5 bases from J, with 12 bases between. Germline values: CDR1 MNHEY, CDR2 SVGEGT. This CDR3 comprises 13 residues. The CDR3, as DNA: TGTGCCAGCAGTGAGCACGACGGGACTGAAGCTTTCTTT. Protein sequence: CASSEHDGTEAFF.

The chain couples TRBV11-2 to TRBJ1-6, with D hard to call. Per germline, CDR1 SGHAT and CDR2 FQNNGV. The V and J ends lost 1 base and 10 bases respectively, with 11 bases between them. CDR3 size: 14 residues. In DNA, the CDR3 is TGTGCCAGCAGCTTAGGAGGAGGTTGGTCACCCCTCCACTTT. It specifies CASSLGGGWSPLHF.

The genes are TRBV7-3 and TRBJ1-6, with TRBD1 matching over 8 bases. V trimming: 0 bases; J trimming: 9 bases; junction bases outside the gene matches: 4. The V gene's germline CDR1 is SGHTA and CDR2 FQGTGA. The CDR3 is made up of 15 amino acids. The CDR3 DNA reads as TGTGCCAGCAGCTTAACTCCGGGACAGGCTTCACCCCTCCACTTT. Translating it yields CASSLTPGQASPLHF.